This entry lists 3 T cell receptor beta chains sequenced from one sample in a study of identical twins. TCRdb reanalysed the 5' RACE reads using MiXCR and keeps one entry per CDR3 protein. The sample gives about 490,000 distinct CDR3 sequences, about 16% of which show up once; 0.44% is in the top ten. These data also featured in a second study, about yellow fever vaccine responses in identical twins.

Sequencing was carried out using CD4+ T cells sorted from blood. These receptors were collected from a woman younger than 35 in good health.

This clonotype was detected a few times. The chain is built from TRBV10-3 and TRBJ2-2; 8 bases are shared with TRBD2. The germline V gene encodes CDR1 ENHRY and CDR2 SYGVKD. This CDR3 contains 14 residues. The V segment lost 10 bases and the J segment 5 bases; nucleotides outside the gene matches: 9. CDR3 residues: CATTTAGATGELFF. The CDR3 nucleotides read TGTGCCACCACCACAGCGGGAGCAACCGGGGAGCTGTTTTTT.

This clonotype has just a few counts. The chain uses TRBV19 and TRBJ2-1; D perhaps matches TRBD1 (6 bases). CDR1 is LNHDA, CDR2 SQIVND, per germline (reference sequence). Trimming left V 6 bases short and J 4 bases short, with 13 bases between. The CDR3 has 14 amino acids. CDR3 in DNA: TGTGCCAGTAGAATCGGGACACGTTACAATGAGCAGTTCTTC. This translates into CASRIGTRYNEQFF.

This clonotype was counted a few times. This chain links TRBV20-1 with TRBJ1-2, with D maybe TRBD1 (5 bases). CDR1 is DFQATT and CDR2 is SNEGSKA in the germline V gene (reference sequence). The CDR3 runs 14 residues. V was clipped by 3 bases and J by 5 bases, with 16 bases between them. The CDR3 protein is CSASDSGGRYGYTF. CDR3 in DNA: TGCAGTGCTAGCGACAGCGGGGGACGTTATGGCTACACCTTC.